The 26 T cell receptor beta chains below all came from one sample that was sequenced in a study of beta chain features in type 1 diabetes. Whole-study findings and limits: TCRB CDR3s from Type 1 diabetes patients were moderately but significantly shorter in all four CD4+ subsets.

Of the isolated RNA, all was reverse transcribed, and so the sequenced material was expressed TCRB transcripts. Some clones are missing from TCRdb's copy, which holds only in-frame ones; the method was immunoSEQ multiplex PCR. The sample carries around 180,000 clones, approximately 7.8% recorded once. No antigen is known for these receptors. The sequenced material came from central memory CD4+ T cells from blood. The receptors were gathered from a woman aged 40 to 49 with type 1 diabetes.

This chain connects TRBV18 to TRBJ2-7, with D perhaps TRBD2 (6 bases). This CDR3 is 14 amino acids long. Trimming pared 3 bases from V and 3 bases from J, leaving 12 bases between. Per germline, CDR1 KGHSH and CDR2 LQKENI. In nucleotides, the CDR3 is TGTGCCAGCTCACCGAATTCCGGGAGCTACGAGCAGTACTTC. Translated: CASSPNSGSYEQYF.

This chain connects TRBV7-2 to TRBJ2-7; 8 nucleotides agree with TRBD1. The germline CDR1 and CDR2 sequences are SGHTA and FQGNSA. Losses at the gene ends were 5 bases for V and 0 bases for J; bases not matched to a gene: 12. The CDR3 spans 17 residues. The CDR3 sequence: CASSLTGTGIGSYEQYF. The DNA for the CDR3 is TGTGCCAGCAGCCTAACTGGGACAGGTATTGGCTCCTACGAGCAGTACTTC.

The chain combines TRBV7-3 with TRBJ2-1, with 9 positions matching TRBD2. The CDR3 has 12 residues. V shed 4 bases, J shed 10 bases, and the junction held 2 bases outside the gene matches. CDR1 is SGHTA, CDR2 FQGTGA, per germline. As DNA, the CDR3 is TGTGCCAGCAGCTATACTAGCGGGGAGCAGTTCTTC. Protein sequence: CASSYTSGEQFF.

This clone was seen a few times. This chain joins TRBV27 and TRBJ1-6; D gene uncertain. Germline lookup yields CDR1 MNHEY and CDR2 SMNVEV (reference sequence). The CDR3 length is 14 residues. Between the trimmed V and J ends, which lost 3 bases and 10 bases, there was a span of 13 bases. This chain's CDR3 is CASSLEGLGSPLHF. The CDR3 DNA follows: TGTGCCAGCAGTTTGGAGGGTTTGGGCTCACCCCTCCACTTT.

The rearrangement uses TRBV7-3 and TRBJ2-3, with a possible D match to TRBD2 (6 bases). The CDR3 is 14 residues long. Germline CDR1 is SGHTA and CDR2 is FQGTGA. With 5 bases removed from V and 0 bases from J, the gap between germline ends came to 9 bases. The CDR3 here is CASSPSGSTDTQYF. DNA of the CDR3: TGTGCCAGCAGCCCAAGCGGGAGCACAGATACGCAGTATTTT.

This clone was seen only a few times. The chain is built from TRBV5-1 and TRBJ1-2, with 8 bases aligning to TRBD1. CDR1 and CDR2 from the germline V gene are SGHRS and YFSETQ. The CDR3 has 14 residues. V lost 0 bases and J lost 8; bases outside the gene matches: 6. The CDR3: CASSLDGRGQGYTF. The CDR3, as DNA: TGCGCCAGCAGCTTGGACGGCAGGGGGCAAGGCTACACCTTC.

V usage is TRBV2 and J usage is TRBJ2-3; D call uncertain. Germline loops: CDR1 SNHLY, CDR2 FYNNEI. The CDR3 extends over 13 amino acids. Trimming cost V 7 bases and J 1 base, with 9 bases left between them. CDR3 loop: CASTYTGTDTQYF. Written as DNA, the CDR3 is TGTGCCAGCACTTATACGGGCACAGATACGCAGTATTTT.

This clone turned up a few times. The V call is TRBV7-2, the J call TRBJ2-5; D gene uncertain. This CDR3 spans 13 amino acids. The germline V gene has CDR1 SGHTA and CDR2 FQGNSA. Trimming stripped 5 bases from V and 3 bases from J, with 10 bases between. In DNA, the CDR3 is TGTGCCAGCAGCCCGACACAAGAAGAGACCCAGTACTTC. Translating it yields CASSPTQEETQYF. The full variable domain, rest sourced from reference TRBV7-2 and TRBJ2-5, is GAGVSQSPSNKVTEKGKDVELRCDPISGHTALYWYRQSLGQGLEFLIYFQGNSAPDKSGLPSDRFSAERTGGSVSTLTIQRTQQEDSAVYLCASSPTQEETQYFGPGTRLLVL.

This clone appeared a few times. The rearrangement links TRBV9 to TRBJ2-1, with D perhaps TRBD1 (6 bases). V dropped 10 bases and J dropped 4 bases, with 18 bases sitting between them. Germline V gene sequence: CDR1 SGDLS, CDR2 YYNGEE. The CDR3 loop spans 14 amino acids. CDR3 nucleotide sequence: TGTGCCGGGTCCTCCGGGACAACGTACAATGAGCAGTTCTTC. The encoded protein is CAGSSGTTYNEQFF.

CDR3 DNA sequence: TGTGCCAGCAGCACGGGACAGCGCCTCTATGGCTACACCTTC. Translation gives CASSTGQRLYGYTF. The V call is TRBV5-4, the J call TRBJ1-2, with TRBD1 matching over 7 bases. The CDR3 extends over 14 amino acids. The V segment lost 4 bases and the J segment 4 bases; nucleotides outside the gene matches: 7. Germline V gives CDR1 SGHNT, CDR2 YYREEE (reference sequence).

This clone was recorded a few times. This chain uses TRBV7-2 with TRBJ1-2, with D maybe TRBD1 (6 bases). The CDR3 has 14 residues. V was trimmed by 5 bases and J by 6 bases, leaving 16 bases between them. CDR1 and CDR2 from the germline V gene are SGHTA and FQGNSA. This chain's CDR3 is CASSKQTGTDGYTF. The CDR3 bases are TGTGCCAGCAGCAAACAAACAGGGACCGATGGCTACACCTTC.

The chain combines TRBV19 with TRBJ1-5, with D possibly matching TRBD1 (6 bases). The CDR3 totals 15 residues. CDR1 is LNHDA and CDR2 is SQIVND in the germline V gene (reference sequence). V lost 6 bases and J lost 5, with 17 bases in between. CDR3 region: CASRGTGLVDQPQHF. The DNA for the CDR3 is TGTGCCAGTAGGGGTACAGGGCTCGTCGATCAGCCCCAGCATTTT.

V gene TRBV10-3 combines with J gene TRBJ1-5; D is possibly TRBD1 (5 bases). The CDR3 totals 13 residues. CDR1 and CDR2 from the germline V gene are ENHRY and SYGVKD. V lost 3 bases, J lost 3 bases, and 6 bases lay in between. The DNA for the CDR3 is TGTGCCATCAGTGACAGGGCCAATCAGCCCCAGCATTTT. Translating it yields CAISDRANQPQHF.

The CDR3 spells CSAPTVYGYTF. The CDR3, as DNA: TGCAGTGCTCCAACAGTATATGGCTACACCTTC. J is TRBJ1-2 and V is TRBV20-1; D unresolved. Germline lookup yields CDR1 DFQATT and CDR2 SNEGSKA (reference sequence). The CDR3 length is 11 residues. V gave up 5 bases and J gave up 5 bases, with 9 bases separating them.

This clone has more than one count but fewer than ten. The chain couples TRBV5-1 to TRBJ2-3; the match to TRBD1 covers 8 bases. Looked up from germline, CDR1 is SGHRS and CDR2 is YFSETQ. The CDR3 loop spans 12 amino acids. J gave up 9 bases and V 6 bases, and 6 bases lay outside the gene matches. CDR3 in DNA: TGCGCCAGCACCATTGACAGGGGAACGCAGTATTTT. Protein: CASTIDRGTQYF.

This clone was seen a handful of times. The V and J genes are TRBV4-3 and TRBJ1-2; D might be TRBD1 (5 bases). This CDR3 spans 16 amino acids. Germline V gene data show CDR1 as LGHNA and CDR2 as YSLEER. The V end was cut by 0 bases, the J end by 3 bases, with 14 bases between. The CDR3 loop reads CASSQDLARVDYGYTF. The CDR3 coding sequence is TGCGCCAGCAGCCAAGATCTGGCCAGGGTAGACTATGGCTACACCTTC.

This clone was seen only a few times. The V gene is TRBV19, the J gene TRBJ2-4; D might be TRBD1 (6 bases). This CDR3 spans 16 amino acids. V was trimmed by 3 bases and J by 6 bases, leaving 18 bases between them. CDR1 and CDR2 from the germline V gene are LNHDA and SQIVND (reference sequence). The chain's CDR3 is CASSIGNPGARNIQYF. The CDR3 coding sequence is TGTGCCAGTAGTATTGGGAACCCAGGGGCCCGAAACATTCAGTACTTC. The full variable domain, rest sourced from reference TRBV19 and TRBJ2-4, is DGGITQSPKYLFRKEGQNVTLSCEQNLNHDAMYWYRQDPGQGLRLIYYSQIVNDFQKGDIAEGYSVSREKKESFPLTVTSAQKNPTAFYLCASSIGNPGARNIQYFGAGTRLSVL.

The rearrangement links TRBV18 to TRBJ2-7, with 8 bases identical to TRBD1. This CDR3 region has 13 residues. Germline V gives CDR1 KGHSH, CDR2 LQKENI. The J segment lost 5 bases and the V segment lost 3 bases, leaving 3 bases of the junction unmatched. CDR3 DNA sequence: TGTGCCAGCTCACCGCCGACAGGGGACGAGCAGTACTTC. Protein sequence: CASSPPTGDEQYF.

This chain links TRBV5-4 with TRBJ1-2, with a tentative D call TRBD1 (5 bases). Germline V CDR1 and CDR2: SGHNT, YYREEE (reference sequence). Trimming shortened V by 0 bases and J by 4 bases, and 7 bases separated the two germline ends. This CDR3 contains 13 residues. CDR3 amino acids: CASSLETGYGYTF. CDR3 DNA sequence: TGTGCCAGCAGCTTGGAAACAGGCTATGGCTACACCTTC.

This clone was recorded a few times. Written as DNA, the CDR3 is TGTGCCAGCAGCTTGAATCAACCCGGGACCGGGGAGCTGTTTTTT. Translated: CASSLNQPGTGELFF. This chain links TRBV5-5 with TRBJ2-2; D remains unclear. Germline lookup yields CDR1 SGHKS and CDR2 YYEKEE (reference sequence). V was shortened by 1 base and J by 5 bases, with 12 bases between the two germline ends. This CDR3 contains 15 residues.

This clone appeared a few times. The CDR3 is CASRLGQGGTEAFF. Here the CDR3 DNA reads TGTGCCAGCAGACTCGGGCAGGGGGGCACTGAAGCTTTCTTT. V usage is TRBV5-4 and J usage is TRBJ1-1; 7 positions match TRBD1. This CDR3 comprises 14 residues. Germline V gives CDR1 SGHNT, CDR2 YYREEE (reference sequence). Trimming cost V 5 bases and J 4 bases; bases outside gene matches: 8.

The gene calls are TRBV7-2 and TRBJ1-4, with a weak D call TRBD1 (5 bases). Germline CDR1 and CDR2: SGHTA and FQGNSA. The ends were cut back, 6 bases at V and 6 bases at J, with 14 bases in the middle. The CDR3 consists of 14 residues. CDR3 amino acids: CASSYGTVDEKLFF. The CDR3 nucleotides are TGTGCCAGCAGTTACGGGACTGTAGATGAAAAACTGTTTTTT.

The chain couples TRBV6-5 to TRBJ1-2; the D gene is possibly TRBD1 (6 bases). V was trimmed by 4 bases and J by 4 bases, leaving 16 bases between them. Germline V lookup: CDR1 MNHEY, CDR2 SVGAGI. The CDR3 loop spans 15 amino acids. CDR3 amino acids: CASSSDLGGLYGYTF. The CDR3 nucleotides are TGTGCCAGCAGTTCCGACCTAGGGGGTCTCTATGGCTACACCTTC.

Only a few counts were recorded for this clone. V gene TRBV6-6 combines with J gene TRBJ1-4, with D possibly being TRBD1 (5 bases). V was shortened by 7 bases and J by 8 bases, with 8 bases between the two germline ends. CDR3 length: 11 amino acids. Germline CDR1 reads MNHNY; CDR2 reads SVGAGI (reference sequence). CDR3 sequence reads: CASNTGEKLFF. The CDR3 nucleotides are TGTGCCAGCAATACAGGCGAAAAACTGTTTTTT.

There are a few counts of this clone. The chain joins TRBV27 to TRBJ1-4; D uncertain. Germline CDR1 reads MNHEY; CDR2 reads SMNVEV (reference sequence). There are 15 residues in the CDR3. V was clipped by 8 bases and J by 0 bases, with 13 bases between them. This CDR3 reads CASSPRQSTNEKLFF. CDR3 nucleotides: TGTGCCAGCTCCCCCCGACAATCAACTAATGAAAAACTGTTTTTT.

This clone was seen a handful of times. The J gene is TRBJ2-7, the V gene TRBV27; the D gene is possibly TRBD1 (5 bases). Germline V gene data show CDR1 as MNHEY and CDR2 as SMNVEV (reference sequence). The germline V and J ends were trimmed by 7 bases and 3 bases, with 13 bases remaining between them. The CDR3 is 13 residues long. CDR3 amino acids: CASKDMNDYEQYF. The CDR3 DNA reads TGTGCCAGCAAGGACATGAACGACTACGAGCAGTACTTC.